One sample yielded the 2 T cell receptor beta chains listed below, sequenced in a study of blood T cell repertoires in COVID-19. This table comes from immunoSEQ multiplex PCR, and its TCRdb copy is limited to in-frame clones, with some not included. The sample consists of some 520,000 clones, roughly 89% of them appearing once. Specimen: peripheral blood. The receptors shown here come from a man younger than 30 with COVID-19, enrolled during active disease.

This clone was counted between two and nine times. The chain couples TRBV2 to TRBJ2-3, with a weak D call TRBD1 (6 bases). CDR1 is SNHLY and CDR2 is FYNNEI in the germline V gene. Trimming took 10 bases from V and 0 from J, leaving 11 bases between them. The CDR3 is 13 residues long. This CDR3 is CATTGASTDTQYF. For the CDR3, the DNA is TGTGCCACGACAGGAGCTAGCACAGATACGCAGTATTTT.

This chain's CDR3 is CASSSTRDNYEQYF. CDR3 coding DNA: TGTGCCAGCAGTTCCACACGGGACAACTACGAGCAGTACTTC. J is TRBJ2-7 and V is TRBV27; TRBD1 might be the D (6 bases). This CDR3 comprises 14 residues. Trimming removed 4 bases at V and 3 bases at J, with 13 bases between. CDR1 and CDR2 from the germline V gene are MNHEY and SMNVEV (reference sequence).